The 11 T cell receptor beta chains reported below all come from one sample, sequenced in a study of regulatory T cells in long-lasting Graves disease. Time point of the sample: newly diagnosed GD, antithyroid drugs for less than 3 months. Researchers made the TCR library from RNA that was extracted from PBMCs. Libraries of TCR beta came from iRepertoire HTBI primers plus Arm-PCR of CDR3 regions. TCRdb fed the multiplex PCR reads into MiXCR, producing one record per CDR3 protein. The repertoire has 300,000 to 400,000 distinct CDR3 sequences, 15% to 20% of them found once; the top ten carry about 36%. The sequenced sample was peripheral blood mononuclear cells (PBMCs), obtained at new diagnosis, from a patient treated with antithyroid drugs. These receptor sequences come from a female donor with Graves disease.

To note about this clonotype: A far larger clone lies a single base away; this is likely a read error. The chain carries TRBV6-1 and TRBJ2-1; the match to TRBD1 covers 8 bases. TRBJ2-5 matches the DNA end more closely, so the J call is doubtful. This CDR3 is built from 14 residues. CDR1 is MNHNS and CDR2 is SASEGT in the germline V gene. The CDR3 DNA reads TGTGCCAGCAGTGGGACAGGGTCAAGGGAGACCCAGTACTTC. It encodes CASSGTGSRETQYF.

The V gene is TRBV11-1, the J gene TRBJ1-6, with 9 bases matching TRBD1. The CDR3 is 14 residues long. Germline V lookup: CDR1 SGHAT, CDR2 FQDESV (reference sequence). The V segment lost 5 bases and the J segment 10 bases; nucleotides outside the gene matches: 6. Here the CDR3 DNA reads TGTGCCAGCAGCCGTCGGACAGGGGTCTCACCCCTCCACTTT. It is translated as CASSRRTGVSPLHF.

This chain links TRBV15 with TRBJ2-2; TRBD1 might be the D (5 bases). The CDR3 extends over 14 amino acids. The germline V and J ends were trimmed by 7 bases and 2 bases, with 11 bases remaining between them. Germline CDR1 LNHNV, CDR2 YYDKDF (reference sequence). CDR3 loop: CATNQGFNTGELFF. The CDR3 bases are TGTGCCACCAACCAGGGATTCAACACCGGGGAGCTGTTTTTT. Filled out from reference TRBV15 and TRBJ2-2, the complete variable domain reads DAMVIQNPRYQVTQFGKPVTLSCSQTLNHNVMYWYQQKSSQAPKLLFHYYDKDFNNEADTPDNFQSRRPNTSFCFLDIRSPGLGDTAMYLCATNQGFNTGELFFGEGSRLTVL.

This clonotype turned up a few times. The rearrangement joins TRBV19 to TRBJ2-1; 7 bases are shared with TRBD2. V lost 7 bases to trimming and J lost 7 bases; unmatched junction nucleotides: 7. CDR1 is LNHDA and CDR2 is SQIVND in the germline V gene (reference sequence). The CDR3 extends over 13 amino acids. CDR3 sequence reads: CASTSRTRNEQFF. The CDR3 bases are TGTGCCAGTACCTCCAGGACTAGGAATGAGCAGTTCTTC. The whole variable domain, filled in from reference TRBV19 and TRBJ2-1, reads DGGITQSPKYLFRKEGQNVTLSCEQNLNHDAMYWYRQDPGQGLRLIYYSQIVNDFQKGDIAEGYSVSREKKESFPLTVTSAQKNPTAFYLCASTSRTRNEQFFGPGTRLTVL.

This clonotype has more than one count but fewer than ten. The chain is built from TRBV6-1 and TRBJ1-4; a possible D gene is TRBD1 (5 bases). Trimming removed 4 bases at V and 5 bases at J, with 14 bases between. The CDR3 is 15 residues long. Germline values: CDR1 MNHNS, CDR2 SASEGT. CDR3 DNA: TGTGCCAGCAGTGGCCGGGACGGAGAAAATGAAAAACTGTTTTTT. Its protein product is CASSGRDGENEKLFF.

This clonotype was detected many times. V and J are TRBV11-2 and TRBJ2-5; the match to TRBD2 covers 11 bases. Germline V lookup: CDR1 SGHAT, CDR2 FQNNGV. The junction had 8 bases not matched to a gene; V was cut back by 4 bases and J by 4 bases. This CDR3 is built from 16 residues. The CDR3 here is CASSSAQGLAGETQYF. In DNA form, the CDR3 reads TGTGCCAGCAGCTCAGCTCAAGGACTAGCGGGAGAGACCCAGTACTTC.

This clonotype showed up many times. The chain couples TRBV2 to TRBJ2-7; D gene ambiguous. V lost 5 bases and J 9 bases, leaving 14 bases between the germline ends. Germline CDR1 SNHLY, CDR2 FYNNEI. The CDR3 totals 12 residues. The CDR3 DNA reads TGTGCCAGCAGTCGGCCGCCCCATGGGCAGTACTTC. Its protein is CASSRPPHGQYF.

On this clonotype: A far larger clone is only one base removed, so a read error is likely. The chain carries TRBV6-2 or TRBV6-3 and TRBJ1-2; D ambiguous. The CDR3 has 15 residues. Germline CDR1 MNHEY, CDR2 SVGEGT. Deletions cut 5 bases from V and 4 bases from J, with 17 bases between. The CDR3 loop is CASSGASTQIYGYTF. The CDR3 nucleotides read TGTGCCAGCAGTGGAGCGTCTACACAGATCTATGGCTACACCTTC.

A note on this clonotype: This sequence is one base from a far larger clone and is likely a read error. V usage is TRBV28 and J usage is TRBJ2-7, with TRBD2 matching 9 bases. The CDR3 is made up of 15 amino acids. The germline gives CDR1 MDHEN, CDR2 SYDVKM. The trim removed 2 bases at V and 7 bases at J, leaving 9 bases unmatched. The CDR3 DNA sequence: TGTGCCAGCAGTTTAGCCGGGACTAGCTCCAATGAGCAGTACTTC. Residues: CASSLAGTSSNEQYF.

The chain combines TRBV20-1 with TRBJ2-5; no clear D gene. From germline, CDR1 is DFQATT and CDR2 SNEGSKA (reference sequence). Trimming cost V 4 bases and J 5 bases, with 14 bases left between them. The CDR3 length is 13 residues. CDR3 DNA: TGCAGTGCTACCGGGTCCGTTGTGGAGACCCAGTACTTC. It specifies CSATGSVVETQYF.

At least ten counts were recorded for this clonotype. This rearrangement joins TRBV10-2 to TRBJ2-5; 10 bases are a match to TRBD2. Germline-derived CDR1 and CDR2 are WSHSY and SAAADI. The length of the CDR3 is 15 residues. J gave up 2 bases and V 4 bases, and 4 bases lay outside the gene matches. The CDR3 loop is CASSVTSGAQETQYF. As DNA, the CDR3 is TGCGCCAGCAGTGTAACTAGCGGGGCTCAAGAGACCCAGTACTTC.